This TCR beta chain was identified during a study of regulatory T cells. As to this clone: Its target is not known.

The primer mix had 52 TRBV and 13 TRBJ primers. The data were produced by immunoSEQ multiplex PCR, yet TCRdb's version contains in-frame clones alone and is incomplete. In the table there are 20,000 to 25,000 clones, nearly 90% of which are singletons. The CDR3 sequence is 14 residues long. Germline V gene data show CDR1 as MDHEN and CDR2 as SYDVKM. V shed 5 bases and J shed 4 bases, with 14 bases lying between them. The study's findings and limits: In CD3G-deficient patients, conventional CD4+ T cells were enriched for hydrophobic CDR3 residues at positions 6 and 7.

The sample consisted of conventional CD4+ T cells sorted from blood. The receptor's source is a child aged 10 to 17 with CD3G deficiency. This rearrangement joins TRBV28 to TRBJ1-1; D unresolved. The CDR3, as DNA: TGTGCCAGCAGTCCACTCAGAAGGAGCACTGAAGCTTTCTTT. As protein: CASSPLRRSTEAFF.